This TCR beta chain derives from a study of CD8+CD57+ T cells in acquired aplastic anemia. Study information: Sorted CD4+ and CD8+ cell DNA averaged about 3 ug. Sequencing produced an average of roughly 11 million reads per healthy donor for CD4+ cells.

Genomic DNA templated the TCR beta VDJ and CDR3 profiling. TCRdb processed the reads anew with MiXCR; each CDR3 protein has one entry. The data contain around 180,000 distinct CDR3 sequences, 60% to 70% of them singletons. V gave up 3 bases and J gave up 3 bases, with 6 bases separating them. Germline lookup yields CDR1 SQVTM and CDR2 ANQGSEA. The CDR3 length is 11 residues. This sequence was found in a human donor in good health. Material: sorted CD4+, CD8+, or CD8+CD57+ T cells (not recorded which) from PBMCs. The chain uses TRBV29-1 and TRBJ2-7; D possibly matches TRBD1 or TRBD2 (5 bases each). For the CDR3, the DNA is TGCAGCGTTGAGAGGGGCTACGAGCAGTACTTC. Its translation: CSVERGYEQYF.